Below are 22 T cell receptor beta chains sequenced from a single sample in a study of monozygotic twins with inflammatory bowel disease. Each CDR3 protein gets one entry in TCRdb, which reprocessed the 5' RACE reads and gives no DNA. The sample table includes a few hundred thousand distinct CDR3 sequences. Sequencing was performed on blood. Source of these receptors: a human donor with ulcerative colitis or Crohn's disease, or a healthy co-twin of an affected twin (not recorded which).

The chain uses TRBV15 and TRBJ1-4; TCRdb's D call of TRBD1 is untestable without DNA. This CDR3 region has 16 residues. Germline V gives CDR1 LNHNV, CDR2 YYDKDF (reference sequence). The CDR3 region is CATSRDRAGLGEKLFF.

The chain couples TRBV5-1 to TRBJ2-7. This CDR3 contains 12 residues. From germline, CDR1 is SGHRS and CDR2 YFSETQ. CDR3 loop: CASSSESYEQYF.

The rearrangement uses TRBV20-1 and TRBJ2-1. The germline V gene encodes CDR1 DFQATT and CDR2 SNEGSKA (reference sequence). This CDR3 has 12 residues. This CDR3 reads CSAHHRGNEQFF.

The rearrangement joins TRBV5-1 to TRBJ2-1; TCRdb reports TRBD2, a call that lacks DNA to check it against. CDR1 is SGHRS, CDR2 YFSETQ, per germline. This CDR3 region has 15 residues. CDR3 loop: CASSTEGNSYNEQFF. Looking up the rest from reference TRBV5-1 and TRBJ2-1 gives the full variable domain: KAGVTQTPRYLIKTRGQQVTLSCSPISGHRSVSWYQQTPGQGLQFLFEYFSETQRNKGNFPGRFSGRQFSNSRSEMNVSTLELGDSALYLCASSTEGNSYNEQFFGPGTRLTVL.

The CDR3 here is CSVEERVGANVLTF. The chain recombines TRBV29-1 with TRBJ2-6. The CDR3 sequence is 14 residues long. Germline V gene sequence: CDR1 SQVTM, CDR2 ANQGSEA.

The V gene is TRBV5-1, the J gene TRBJ2-3; absent DNA, TCRdb's TRBD1 call cannot be checked. Germline values: CDR1 SGHRS, CDR2 YFSETQ. This CDR3 spans 15 amino acids. CDR3 amino acids: CASSAGQVSTDTQYF.

The genes are TRBV7-9 and TRBJ1-2; the D gene TCRdb calls, TRBD1, cannot be checked with no DNA. CDR3 length equals 15 residues. Germline lookup yields CDR1 SEHNR and CDR2 FQNEAQ (reference sequence). The CDR3: CASSLVNRGFYGYTF.

The V gene is TRBV19, the J gene TRBJ1-2; TCRdb's D call of TRBD1 is untestable without DNA. The CDR3 contains 15 residues. Germline V gives CDR1 LNHDA, CDR2 SQIVND (reference sequence). The CDR3 protein is CASALDSYLYYGYTF. Supplemented by reference TRBV19 and TRBJ1-2, the full variable domain reads DGGITQSPKYLFRKEGQNVTLSCEQNLNHDAMYWYRQDPGQGLRLIYYSQIVNDFQKGDIAEGYSVSREKKESFPLTVTSAQKNPTAFYLCASALDSYLYYGYTFGSGTRLTVV.

V usage is TRBV5-1 and J usage is TRBJ1-6; without DNA, the TCRdb call of TRBD1 cannot be checked. Germline V lookup: CDR1 SGHRS, CDR2 YFSETQ. The CDR3 consists of 15 residues. The CDR3: CASSQGAPGDSPLHF.

V gene TRBV7-9 combines with J gene TRBJ2-3; TCRdb's D call, TRBD2, is unchecked because there is no DNA. CDR1 is SEHNR and CDR2 is FQNEAQ in the germline V gene (reference sequence). This CDR3 contains 15 residues. CDR3: CASSSLAGATDTQYF.

This chain joins TRBV7-9 and TRBJ2-1; without DNA, the TCRdb call of TRBD2 cannot be checked. The length of the CDR3 is 17 residues. Germline CDR1 SEHNR, CDR2 FQNEAQ (reference sequence). CDR3: CASSPRTSGGAYNEQFF.

The chain carries TRBV15 and TRBJ1-1. The CDR3 has 13 amino acids. From germline, CDR1 is LNHNV and CDR2 YYDKDF (reference sequence). CDR3 residues: CATSRGANTEAFF.

The V gene is TRBV28, the J gene TRBJ2-7; TCRdb's D gene call, TRBD1, goes unchecked for lack of DNA. The CDR3 contains 14 residues. Per the germline V gene, CDR1 is MDHEN and CDR2 is SYDVKM. CDR3 sequence: CASSTSGRFYEQYF. The full variable domain, its missing parts supplied by reference TRBV28 and TRBJ2-7, is DVKVTQSSRYLVKRTGEKVFLECVQDMDHENMFWYRQDPGLGLRLIYFSYDVKMKEKGDIPEGYSVSREKKERFSLILESASTNQTSMYLCASSTSGRFYEQYFGPGTRLTVT.

This rearrangement joins TRBV5-5 to TRBJ2-7. The V gene's germline CDR1 is SGHKS and CDR2 YYEKEE (reference sequence). This CDR3 contains 13 residues. The CDR3 spells CASSSTHTYEQYF.

The chain couples TRBV10-3 to TRBJ2-7; TCRdb lists TRBD1, though no DNA is available to test this call. The CDR3 contains 15 residues. Germline CDR1 and CDR2: ENHRY and SYGVKD. This chain's CDR3 is CAISEASRGNGEQYF.

V usage is TRBV25-1 and J usage is TRBJ2-7. CDR3 length: 12 residues. Germline CDR1 MGHDK, CDR2 SYGVNS. The CDR3 sequence: CASSDRVGEQYF.

The chain is built from TRBV20-1 and TRBJ2-5; TCRdb designates TRBD2, a call that cannot be tested without DNA. The germline V gene encodes CDR1 DFQATT and CDR2 SNEGSKA (reference sequence). The CDR3 is 16 amino acids. The CDR3 loop reads CSAKGTSGRGQETQYF.

The chain is built from TRBV6-1 and TRBJ2-5; TCRdb calls TRBD1, which cannot be checked without DNA. Germline loops: CDR1 MNHNS, CDR2 SASEGT. This CDR3 region has 13 residues. This CDR3 reads CASRPGGRETQYF.

The CDR3 loop is CASRKTDYNYEQYF. The rearrangement links TRBV7-8 to TRBJ2-7; the TRBD2 assignment by TCRdb is unverifiable without DNA. The germline V gene has CDR1 SGHVS and CDR2 FQNEAQ. The CDR3 covers 14 residues.

The rearrangement links TRBV5-1 to TRBJ2-1; TCRdb gives TRBD1 as the D gene, but with no DNA this cannot be confirmed. Germline CDR1 and CDR2: SGHRS and YFSETQ. The CDR3 contains 13 residues. The CDR3 protein is CASSLAGGYEQFF.

The rearrangement uses TRBV12-3 or TRBV12-4 and TRBJ1-1; with no DNA, the TCRdb D assignment of TRBD1 cannot be verified. This CDR3 spans 13 amino acids. Here the CDR3 reads CASSGQGAVEAFF.

The rearrangement uses TRBV20-1 and TRBJ2-5; TCRdb lists TRBD1, though no DNA is available to test this call. CDR3 length equals 12 residues. CDR1 DFQATT and CDR2 SNEGSKA come from the germline V gene (reference sequence). The chain's CDR3 is CSASQGRQTQYF.